A single sample is the source of the 18 T cell receptor beta chains below, sequenced in a study of T-cell reconstitution after alpha-beta-depleted transplantation in children. General study findings and limits: At one year after transplant, newly produced T cells mostly accounted for T-cell counts and diversity.

The antigens of these receptors remain unknown. A TCRbeta library incorporating unique molecular identifiers was prepared. TCRdb processed the PCR reads anew with MiXCR; each CDR3 protein has one entry. The sample gives about 300,000 distinct CDR3 sequences, roughly 8.2% of which show up once; 9.1% is in the top ten. This sample comprised peripheral blood, obtained 360 days after TCRalphabeta/CD19-depleted stem cell transplant. All receptors derive from a female patient aged 2-9 years who had a stem cell transplant for Fanconi anemia, so the T cells may come from the graft donor.

This chain joins TRBV16 and TRBJ2-7; tentatively, D is TRBD2 (6 bases). The CDR3 consists of 14 residues. Per germline, CDR1 KGHSY and CDR2 FQNENV. The V and J ends lost 0 bases and 3 bases respectively, with 9 bases between them. As DNA, the CDR3 is TGTGCCAGCAGCCAATCCCTGGGGGGCTACGAGCAGTACTTC. Amino acid sequence: CASSQSLGGYEQYF.

This clonotype came up many times. The chain combines TRBV13 with TRBJ2-3; 13 positions match TRBD2. V lost 5 bases to trimming and J lost 6 bases; unmatched junction nucleotides: 8. Germline V CDR1 and CDR2: PRHDT, FYEKMQ (reference sequence). This CDR3 comprises 16 residues. Written as DNA, the CDR3 is TGTGCCAGCAGCCCCGGACTAGCGGGAGAGGTGGATACGCAGTATTTT. It yields the protein CASSPGLAGEVDTQYF.

This clonotype was recorded many times. V and J are TRBV6-4 and TRBJ1-1; D is ambiguous. The CDR3 extends over 13 amino acids. V lost 6 bases to trimming and J lost 1 base, with 9 bases between them. Germline assignment: CDR1 MRHNA and CDR2 SNTAGT. The CDR3 coding sequence is TGTGCCAGCAGCGTTGATCGGAACACTGAAGCTTTCTTT. It yields the protein CASSVDRNTEAFF.

This chain joins TRBV27 and TRBJ1-5, with D perhaps matching TRBD1 (6 bases). The CDR3 spans 14 residues. V was shortened by 3 bases and J by 5 bases, with 11 bases between the two germline ends. Germline-derived CDR1 and CDR2 are MNHEY and SMNVEV (reference sequence). For the CDR3, the DNA is TGTGCCAGCAGTTTCCAGGGGAGGGATCAGCCCCAGCATTTT. It translates to CASSFQGRDQPQHF.

This clonotype was picked up many times. This chain connects TRBV9 to TRBJ1-5; D unresolved. Between the trimmed V and J ends, which lost 0 bases and 3 bases, there was a span of 4 bases. The CDR3 is made up of 13 amino acids. Per germline, CDR1 SGDLS and CDR2 YYNGEE. CDR3 in DNA: TGTGCCAGCAGCGTAGTTCCCAATCAGCCCCAGCATTTT. It codes for CASSVVPNQPQHF.

This clonotype has at least ten counts. This rearrangement joins TRBV6-5 to TRBJ2-2; 7 bases line up with TRBD1. Germline V lookup: CDR1 MNHEY, CDR2 SVGAGI. V lost 1 base, J lost 4 bases, and 0 bases stayed unmatched. This CDR3 is built from 14 residues. CDR3 residues: CASSYWTGTGELFF. The CDR3 DNA reads as TGTGCCAGCAGTTACTGGACAGGCACCGGGGAGCTGTTTTTT.

In its sample, this clonotype was seen many times. The V gene is TRBV12-3 or TRBV12-4, the J gene TRBJ2-1; no clear D gene. V lost 5 bases and J 10 bases, leaving 12 bases between the germline ends. The CDR3 is 12 amino acids. The CDR3 loop reads CASSPLGREQFF. The CDR3 DNA follows: TGTGCCAGCAGTCCGCTAGGACGGGAGCAGTTCTTC.

In its sample, this clonotype was seen a few times. This may be a read error, as it is one base from a much larger clone. This sequence joins TRBV2 and TRBJ2-7; 7 nucleotides align to TRBD1. CDR3 size: 10 residues. With V trimmed by 4 bases and J by 9 bases, 0 bases remained unmatched. Germline-derived CDR1 and CDR2 are SNHLY and FYNNEI. The CDR3 spells CASSGTGQYF. Written as DNA, the CDR3 is TGTGCCAGCAGTGGGACAGGGCAGTACTTC.

The table lists this clonotype with many counts. This chain's CDR3 is CASSLGTGISGANVLTF. The CDR3 region has the DNA TGTGCCAGCAGTTTAGGGACAGGTATCTCTGGGGCCAACGTCCTGACTTTC. The V gene is TRBV28, the J gene TRBJ2-6; the match to TRBD1 covers 8 bases. Germline CDR1 and CDR2: MDHEN and SYDVKM. CDR3 length equals 17 residues. V shed 2 bases, J shed 0 bases, and the junction held 3 bases outside the gene matches. Based on the CDR3 plus reference TRBV28 and TRBJ2-6, the full variable domain is DVKVTQSSRYLVKRTGEKVFLECVQDMDHENMFWYRQDPGLGLRLIYFSYDVKMKEKGDIPEGYSVSREKKERFSLILESASTNQTSMYLCASSLGTGISGANVLTFGAGSRLTVL.

This clonotype was counted at least ten times. The CDR3 spells CSARSLAGPYEQYF. The CDR3 DNA reads as TGCAGTGCTAGATCTCTAGCGGGACCCTACGAGCAGTACTTC. The chain uses TRBV20-1 and TRBJ2-7; 9 bases are a match to TRBD2. The germline V gene has CDR1 DFQATT and CDR2 SNEGSKA (reference sequence). The CDR3 is 14 amino acids. The ends lost 2 bases at V and 2 bases at J; junction bases unmatched: 4.

The rearrangement joins TRBV11-2 to TRBJ2-7; D is undetermined. The CDR3 covers 12 residues. Per germline, CDR1 SGHAT and CDR2 FQNNGV. V gave up 5 bases and J gave up 3 bases, with 8 bases separating them. The CDR3 loop is CASSVLGYEQYV. DNA for the CDR3: TGTGCCAGCAGCGTTTTGGGCTACGAGCAGTACGTC.

The genes are TRBV5-4 and TRBJ2-5; TRBD2 aligns across 7 bases. The CDR3 is 15 residues long. J gave up 4 bases and V 4 bases, and 10 bases lay outside the gene matches. In germline, CDR1 is SGHNT, CDR2 YYREEE (reference sequence). CDR3 coding DNA: TGTGCCAGCAGCCGACTAGCTGGAGTGGGAGAGACCCAGTACTTC. It yields the protein CASSRLAGVGETQYF. Full variable domain (rest looked up from reference TRBV5-4 and TRBJ2-5): ETGVTQSPTHLIKTRGQQVTLRCSSQSGHNTVSWYQQALGQGPQFIFQYYREEENGRGNFPPRFSGLQFPNYSSELNVNALELDDSALYLCASSRLAGVGETQYFGPGTRLLVL.

The sample holds many counts of this clonotype. The chain recombines TRBV11-2 with TRBJ1-2, with 7 bases aligning to TRBD1. The germline CDR1 and CDR2 sequences are SGHAT and FQNNGV. CDR3 size: 15 residues. The V segment lost 1 base and the J segment 0 bases; nucleotides outside the gene matches: 2. CDR3 residues: CASSLGGQSNYGYTF. The CDR3 region has the DNA TGTGCCAGCAGCTTAGGGGGACAGTCTAACTATGGCTACACCTTC.

This clonotype was seen at least ten times. The CDR3 region has the DNA TGCGCCAGCCGACTCACTAGCGGCCCCTACGAGCAGTACTTC. Its protein is CASRLTSGPYEQYF. This chain joins TRBV5-1 and TRBJ2-7, with TRBD2 matching over 8 bases. The CDR3 has 14 amino acids. Germline lookup yields CDR1 SGHRS and CDR2 YFSETQ. Germline trimming cut 7 bases from V and 2 bases from J; bases unmatched to any gene: 8. Variable domain in full (rest from reference TRBV5-1 and TRBJ2-7): KAGVTQTPRYLIKTRGQQVTLSCSPISGHRSVSWYQQTPGQGLQFLFEYFSETQRNKGNFPGRFSGRQFSNSRSEMNVSTLELGDSALYLCASRLTSGPYEQYFGPGTRLTVT.

This clonotype was seen only a few times. The genes are TRBV4-2 and TRBJ2-1; 11 bases line up with TRBD2. After removal of 4 bases from V and 3 bases from J, the junction contained 11 bases not matched to a gene. In germline, CDR1 is LGHNA, CDR2 YNFKEQ. This CDR3 spans 18 amino acids. The CDR3 DNA reads as TGTGCCAGCAGCCGGATCTTTAGCGGGGGGGCCAACTACAATGAGCAGTTCTTC. This encodes CASSRIFSGGANYNEQFF.

The table lists this clonotype with many counts. V is TRBV7-6 and J is TRBJ2-6; D is perhaps TRBD1 (6 bases). With 6 bases removed from V and 4 bases from J, the gap between germline ends came to 10 bases. The CDR3 has 14 residues. Per germline, CDR1 SGHVS and CDR2 FNYEAQ. This chain's CDR3 is CASSQGRGANVLTF. The CDR3 DNA reads TGTGCCAGCAGTCAGGGGAGAGGGGCCAACGTCCTGACTTTC.

The chain links TRBV16 to TRBJ2-7; the D call may be TRBD1 or TRBD2 (5 bases each). Per germline, CDR1 KGHSY and CDR2 FQNENV. This CDR3 spans 15 amino acids. Trimming took off 4 bases at V and 2 bases at J, with 15 bases between the two ends. The CDR3 region has the DNA TGTGCCAGCAGCCGATCCGGGACGGATACCTACGAGCAGTACTTC. Translating gives CASSRSGTDTYEQYF.

This clonotype has more than one count but fewer than ten. The chain employs TRBV5-1 and TRBJ2-5; 13 nucleotides align to TRBD2. Per germline, CDR1 SGHRS and CDR2 YFSETQ. V lost 8 bases, J lost 0 bases, and 4 bases stayed unmatched. This CDR3 has 15 amino acids. Here the CDR3 reads CASNGLAGDQETQYF. CDR3 sequence (DNA): TGCGCCAGTAACGGACTAGCGGGGGACCAAGAGACCCAGTACTTC.